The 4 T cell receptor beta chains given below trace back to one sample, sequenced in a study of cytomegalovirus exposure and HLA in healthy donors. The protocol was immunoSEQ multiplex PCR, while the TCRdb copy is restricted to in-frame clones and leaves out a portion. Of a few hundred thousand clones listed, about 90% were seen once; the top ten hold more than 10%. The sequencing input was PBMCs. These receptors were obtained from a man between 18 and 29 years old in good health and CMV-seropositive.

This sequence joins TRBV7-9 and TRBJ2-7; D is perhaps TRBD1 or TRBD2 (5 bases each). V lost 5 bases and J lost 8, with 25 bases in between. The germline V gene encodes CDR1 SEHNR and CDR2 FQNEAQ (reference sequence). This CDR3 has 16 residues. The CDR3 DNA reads TGTGCCAGCAGCCGACCGTCCGGGACGGACCTTACGAAGCAGTACTTC. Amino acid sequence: CASSRPSGTDLTKQYF.

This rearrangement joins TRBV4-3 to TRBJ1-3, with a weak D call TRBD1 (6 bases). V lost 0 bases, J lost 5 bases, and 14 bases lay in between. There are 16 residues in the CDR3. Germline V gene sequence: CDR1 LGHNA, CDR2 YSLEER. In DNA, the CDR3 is TGCGCCAGCAGCCAAGAGGGGGCAGGCTATAGAAACACCATATATTTT. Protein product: CASSQEGAGYRNTIYF.

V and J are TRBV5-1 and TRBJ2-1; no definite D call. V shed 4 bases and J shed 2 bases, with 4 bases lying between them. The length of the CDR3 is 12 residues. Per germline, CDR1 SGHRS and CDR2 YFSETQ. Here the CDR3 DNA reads TGCGCCAGCAGCAGGACCTACAATGAGCAGTTCTTC. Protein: CASSRTYNEQFF. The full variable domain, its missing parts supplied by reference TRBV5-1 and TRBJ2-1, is KAGVTQTPRYLIKTRGQQVTLSCSPISGHRSVSWYQQTPGQGLQFLFEYFSETQRNKGNFPGRFSGRQFSNSRSEMNVSTLELGDSALYLCASSRTYNEQFFGPGTRLTVL.

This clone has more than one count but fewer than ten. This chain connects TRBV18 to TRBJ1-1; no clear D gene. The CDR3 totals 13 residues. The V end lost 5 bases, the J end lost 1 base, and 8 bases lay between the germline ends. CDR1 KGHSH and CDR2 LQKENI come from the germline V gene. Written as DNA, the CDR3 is TGTGCCAGCTCAGTGATCAAGAACACTGAAGCTTTCTTT. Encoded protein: CASSVIKNTEAFF.